This T cell receptor (beta chain) comes out of a study of CD8+CD57+ T cells in acquired aplastic anemia. It was genomic DNA that served as the template for profiling TCR beta VDJ and CDR3. From the reads, TCRdb called clonotypes with MiXCR, one entry per CDR3 protein. The profile shows some 170,000 distinct CDR3 sequences, over 55% of them singletons. The authors sequenced patients whose flow cytometry had shown CD8+CD57+ cell expansion. This clonotype occurred once. CDR3 length: 13 residues. Germline V gene data show CDR1 as MGHRA and CDR2 as YSYEKL. Trimming took 5 bases from V and 6 from J, leaving 11 bases between them.

This chain connects TRBV4-1 to TRBJ2-1; D is unresolved. The specimen was sorted CD4+, CD8+, or CD8+CD57+ T cells (not recorded which) from PBMCs. This sequence was found in a human donor with aplastic anemia. CDR3 sequence reads: CASSNGPLNEQFF. CDR3 in DNA: TGCGCCAGCAGCAATGGCCCACTCAATGAGCAGTTCTTC.